The 8 T cell receptor beta chains below all came from one sample that was sequenced in a study of shared clonotypes between healthy human individuals. Generated by immunoSEQ multiplex PCR, the TCRdb table keeps only in-frame clones and is missing some. This table holds some 2,500,000 clones, roughly 93% found once. Sample: naive CD4+ T cells from PBMCs. Indicated subset: CD45RA+ positively selected. These receptors all come from a man between 18 and 29 years old in good health. Some clones in this sample may be carry-over from other donors' samples.

To note about this clone: A junction end diverges from the germline sequence, so it may reflect a read error. The gene calls are TRBV5-8 and TRBJ2-4; the D gene could be TRBD1 or TRBD2 (5 bases each). This CDR3 is 11 amino acids long. CDR1 SGHTS and CDR2 YDEGEE come from the germline V gene. The CDR3 DNA sequence: TGTGCCAGCAGCTTGCCTGGGACCCCGAACTTC. Amino acids: CASSLPGTPNF.

Remarks on this clone: This CDR3 fails to terminate in the conserved phenylalanine or tryptophan, so it likely reflects a read error. The limits of the CDR3 on the DNA are not certain, so only TCRdb's listed CDR3 is given. The chain recombines TRBV6-5 with TRBJ1-4; TRBD1 was called by the table and not checked on the DNA. The CDR3 is 12 amino acids in total, end residues counted. CDR1 is MNHEY, CDR2 SVGAGI, per germline. The CDR3 region is CASSPGTGEGGL.

This chain connects TRBV6-1 to TRBJ2-3; 7 nucleotides line up with TRBD2. The V gene end was trimmed by 1 base and the J gene end by 4 bases; junction bases not matched to a gene: 2. CDR1 and CDR2 from the germline V gene are MNHNS and SASEGT. CDR3 length equals 14 residues. The CDR3 sequence is CASSEGGRPDTQYF. In nucleotides, the CDR3 is TGTGCCAGCAGTGAAGGCGGGAGACCAGATACGCAGTATTTT.

This chain joins TRBV28 and TRBJ2-7; TRBD1 or TRBD2 may be the D gene (5 bases each). The ends were cut back, 11 bases at V and 0 bases at J, with 11 bases in the middle. CDR1 MDHEN and CDR2 SYDVKM come from the germline V gene. The CDR3 runs 12 residues. CDR3 DNA sequence: TGTGCCGGGGGTGGCAGCTCCTACGAGCAGTACTTC. It is translated as CAGGGSSYEQYF. Complete variable domain (other parts from reference TRBV28 and TRBJ2-7): DVKVTQSSRYLVKRTGEKVFLECVQDMDHENMFWYRQDPGLGLRLIYFSYDVKMKEKGDIPEGYSVSREKKERFSLILESASTNQTSMYLCAGGGSSYEQYFGPGTRLTVT.

This chain links TRBV5-1 with TRBJ1-4; tentatively, D is TRBD1 (6 bases). The CDR3 has 15 residues. Per germline, CDR1 SGHRS and CDR2 YFSETQ. V dropped 2 bases and J dropped 7 bases, with 15 bases sitting between them. In DNA, the CDR3 is TGCGCCAGCAGCTTACAGGGTTCTATCGGTGAAAAACTGTTTTTT. Translating gives CASSLQGSIGEKLFF.

This clone appeared a single time. Written as DNA, the CDR3 is TGTGCCAGCAGCTTGGAGGCGGGAGGGGCGAGGGAGCAGTACTTC. This gives the protein CASSLEAGGAREQYF. V gene TRBV5-4 combines with J gene TRBJ2-7, with 9 bases lining up with TRBD2. Germline CDR1 and CDR2: SGHNT and YYREEE (reference sequence). The J segment lost 7 bases and the V segment lost 0 bases, leaving 8 bases of the junction unmatched. CDR3 size: 15 residues.

The CDR3 loop is CASSPNPGLAYEQFF. The CDR3 DNA follows: TGTGCCAGCAGCCCGAACCCGGGACTAGCATATGAGCAGTTCTTC. V and J are TRBV7-3 and TRBJ2-1, with 9 nucleotides matching TRBD2. Losses at the gene ends were 5 bases for V and 8 bases for J; bases not matched to a gene: 10. The germline V gene has CDR1 SGHTA and CDR2 FQGTGA. CDR3 length: 15 residues. Full variable domain (outside the CDR3, taken from reference TRBV7-3 and TRBJ2-1): GAGVSQTPSNKVTEKGKYVELRCDPISGHTALYWYRQSLGQGPEFLIYFQGTGAADDSGLPNDRFFAVRPEGSVSTLKIQRTERGDSAVYLCASSPNPGLAYEQFFGPGTRLTVL.

The chain recombines TRBV7-9 with TRBJ2-7; D may be TRBD2 (6 bases). The germline V gene has CDR1 SEHNR and CDR2 FQNEAQ (reference sequence). V lost 5 bases and J lost 0, with 17 bases in between. CDR3 length equals 16 residues. The CDR3: CASSLLSGPSSYEQYF. DNA of the CDR3: TGTGCCAGCAGCCTACTTAGCGGACCCTCCTCCTACGAGCAGTACTTC.